The subject of this entry is one T cell receptor beta chain. Authors' methods: How many nucleated cells were present was estimated from reference gene primer amplification. Sequencing was performed with immunoSEQ multiplex PCR; in TCRdb, only in-frame clones are kept and a portion is missing. V, J and clone size are taken as reported in that table, and D and trimming were inferred from the DNA itself. The table includes around 350,000 clones, around 86% detected once. This entry belongs to a study of blood T cell repertoires in COVID-19. Across the whole study: The study drew acute and convalescent COVID-19 samples from the United States, Italy and Spain. Sources were T cells, B-cell-depleted T cells, or PBMCs; the material itself was cDNA or gDNA.

Germline lookup yields CDR1 MGHDK and CDR2 SYGVNS. V was clipped by 3 bases and J by 3 bases; unmatched bases: 8. The CDR3 runs to 16 residues. V usage is TRBV25-1 and J usage is TRBJ2-3; TRBD1 matches 8 bases. The TCR sequence derives from a human donor in a cohort sampled during active COVID-19. The sample taken for sequencing was peripheral blood. In DNA, the CDR3 is TGTGCCAGCAGTGACCCCGGACAGGGAGTTACAGATACGCAGTATTTT. It codes for CASSDPGQGVTDTQYF.